The TCR beta chain described here comes from a study of long-term antiretroviral therapy in people with HIV. Whole-study findings and limits: Dating from the mid-2000s to the late 2010s, the blood was possibly obtained under older ART regimens. Repertoire dominance by clones expanded before ART was seen at all time points.

Participants who had HIV were, without exception, treated in the United States. Researchers ran immunoSEQ v3.0 at survey level. Method: immunoSEQ multiplex PCR; TCRdb's copy keeps in-frame clones and lacks some. This table holds about 29,000 clones, over 90% found once. Points on this clone: Its specificity is unknown.

This CDR3 has 13 amino acids. The germline V gene encodes CDR1 GTSNPN and CDR2 SVGIG (reference sequence). This material consisted of unsorted PBMCs, taken 6.2 years after starting antiretroviral therapy. The receptor's source is a man between 35 and 55 years old with HIV. This rearrangement joins TRBV30 to TRBJ2-7; 8 nucleotides line up with TRBD2. CDR3 in amino acids: CAKLSGSPDEQYF. The DNA for the CDR3 is TGTGCTAAGTTAAGCGGGAGCCCAGACGAGCAGTACTTC.